The rows below give T cell receptor beta chains drawn from one sample of a study of early T cells in non-severe SARS-CoV-2 infection. MiXCR, applied by TCRdb to the 5' RACE reads, yields one record per CDR3 protein. The table lists 50,000 to 60,000 distinct CDR3 sequences, about an eighth of them singletons. Sequencing input: whole blood. These receptors originate from an adult who was a healthcare worker with PCR-confirmed SARS-CoV-2 infection or an uninfected control (not recorded which). The CDR3 runs from the conserved cysteine through the conserved F or W. Each record gives: CDR3 DNA, CDR3 protein, V gene, clone size, D gene, J gene. A D gene is named only where the DNA matches it firmly. Part of the rows lack a size; the others show once, few, many or a class for expanded clones.

TGCAGCGTTGGGGACAGTAAGAGCGCCTACGAGCAGTACTTC	CSVGDSKSAYEQYF	TRBV29-1	many	TRBD1	TRBJ2-7
TGCGCCAGCAGCCAAGGACAGGGGAGGAAGGGAGATACGCAGTATTTT	CASSQGQGRKGDTQYF	TRBV4-3	NA	TRBD1	TRBJ2-3
TGTGCCAGCAGTTTACGCGGGACCTCCTCCTACGAGCAGTACTTC	CASSLRGTSSYEQYF	TRBV12-3/TRBV12-4	many	NA	TRBJ2-7
TGCAGTGCTAGACCTACCGTTGGCCAGGGCCTAAGTCGCTCCTACAATGAGCAGTTCTTC	CSARPTVGQGLSRSYNEQFF	TRBV20-1	NA	NA	TRBJ2-1
TGTGCTAGCAGCCCGAGGGGTGGTGGCGTCCTGACTTTC	CASSPRGGGVLTF	TRBV7-7	NA	NA	TRBJ2-6
TGTGCCAGCAGTTACGCAAACCTGAACACTGAAGCTTTCTTT	CASSYANLNTEAFF	TRBV6-2/TRBV6-3	few	NA	TRBJ1-1
TGCGCCAGCAGCTTGGGAGTGGGACCAACAGATACGCAGTATTTT	CASSLGVGPTDTQYF	TRBV5-1	few	NA	TRBJ2-3
TGCGCCAGCAAGTTTGGTTCCCAGGACACTGAAGCTTTCTTT	CASKFGSQDTEAFF	TRBV5-1	many	NA	TRBJ1-1
TGTGCCAGCAGCAAAGGACAGCGGACCTACGAGCAGTACTTC	CASSKGQRTYEQYF	TRBV11-2	few	NA	TRBJ2-7
TGTGCCAGCAGTTACGGGACGAAAAGGGCTGAAGCTTTCTTT	CASSYGTKRAEAFF	TRBV12-3/TRBV12-4	few	NA	TRBJ1-1
TGTGCCAGCAGTTCCGGCTTAGGCAGGGCTGGTTATGGCTACACCTTC	CASSSGLGRAGYGYTF	TRBV6-5	NA	NA	TRBJ1-2
TGTGCCAGCCGGCGGGGGGGCAGTAACTATGGCTACACCTTC	CASRRGGSNYGYTF	TRBV27	NA	NA	TRBJ1-2
TGTGCCAGCAGCCATTCAGGGGGCTCTGGGGCCAACGTCCTGACTTTC	CASSHSGGSGANVLTF	TRBV7-3	many	TRBD1	TRBJ2-6
TGTGCCATCTCGTCACTAGCGGGGTCCACAGATACGCAGTATTTT	CAISSLAGSTDTQYF	TRBV10-3	many	TRBD2	TRBJ2-3
TGTGCCATCAGCTCCCCAACAGATAACACTGAAGCTTTCTTT	CAISSPTDNTEAFF	TRBV10-3	few	NA	TRBJ1-1
TGCAGTGCTAGCGCTAGCGGGGGAACAGATACGCAGTATTTT	CSASASGGTDTQYF	TRBV20-1	few	TRBD2	TRBJ2-3
TGTGCCAGCTCACCAGTCTTAGCGTCCGCTAATGAAAAACTGTTTTTT	CASSPVLASANEKLFF	TRBV18	NA	NA	TRBJ1-4
TGTGCCAGCAGCTGGGGAATGAACACTGAAGCTTTCTTT	CASSWGMNTEAFF	TRBV9	few	NA	TRBJ1-1
TGCAGTGCTTTTAGGGATAGCGGGGGGCCGAGCACAGATACGCAGTATTTT	CSAFRDSGGPSTDTQYF	TRBV20-1	NA	TRBD2	TRBJ2-3
TGTGCCAGCAGTTCGGGACAGGAGCAGTACTTC	CASSSGQEQYF	TRBV28	NA	TRBD1	TRBJ2-7
TGTGCCAGCGAGGCCCGGATAGGCGCCGGGGAGCTGTTTTTT	CASEARIGAGELFF	TRBV2	many	NA	TRBJ2-2
TGCAGTGCCTCCGGGACCGAAGAGACCCAGTACTTC	CSASGTEETQYF	TRBV20-1	NA	NA	TRBJ2-5
TGTGCCAGCAGCTTAGGACTAGCGGGGCCCTACGAGCAGTACTTC	CASSLGLAGPYEQYF	TRBV7-2	NA	TRBD2	TRBJ2-7
TGTGCCAGCAGTTCCGGGGGAAGGAAATACTTC	CASSSGGRKYF	TRBV12-3/TRBV12-4	NA	NA	TRBJ2-7
TGTGCCAGCAGTCCCTACACCTCCTCTTACGAGCAGTACTTC	CASSPYTSSYEQYF	TRBV7-6	few	NA	TRBJ2-7
TGCGCCAGCGCGAAACAGGGGGCTAATGAAAAACTGTTTTTT	CASAKQGANEKLFF	TRBV5-1	NA	TRBD1	TRBJ1-4
TGTGCCAGCAGTTACTCCCAGACCGATAGCTCCTACAATGAGCAGTTCTTC	CASSYSQTDSSYNEQFF	TRBV6-2/TRBV6-3	many	NA	TRBJ2-1
TGCAGTGCCAAAGGACTAGGGGTTCATGAGCAGTTCTTC	CSAKGLGVHEQFF	TRBV20-1	many	TRBD2	TRBJ2-1
TGCGCCAGCAGCCCAAAAGAGACCCAGTACTTC	CASSPKETQYF	TRBV5-1	many	NA	TRBJ2-5
TGCAGTGCGGAGCGGCAAGAGACCCAGTACTTC	CSAERQETQYF	TRBV20-1	few	NA	TRBJ2-5
TGCGCCAGCAGCATACGGACAGGGTGGAACGAGCAGTACTTC	CASSIRTGWNEQYF	TRBV5-1	NA	TRBD1	TRBJ2-7
TGCGCCAGCAGCCCCAAGCGGGGGGGCAGGACCGGGGAGCTGTTTTTT	CASSPKRGGRTGELFF	TRBV10-1	many	TRBD2	TRBJ2-2
TGTGCCAGCAGCCACTTAGCGGGGGGCCAAGAGACCCAGTACTTC	CASSHLAGGQETQYF	TRBV7-2	few	TRBD2	TRBJ2-5
TGCAGTGCTCGGCCCGCCGCCCGGGGGGTCCAAGAGACCCAGTACTTC	CSARPAARGVQETQYF	TRBV20-1	many	TRBD2	TRBJ2-5
TGTGCCAGCTATTCTTACAGGGGCGGCTATGGCTACACCTTC	CASYSYRGGYGYTF	TRBV27	many	TRBD1	TRBJ1-2
TGTGCCAGCAGCTTAGGTGGAGTGGAGGCCAAAAACATTCAGTACTTC	CASSLGGVEAKNIQYF	TRBV7-2	many	NA	TRBJ2-4
TGTGCCAGCAGTGGAGTCTCTGGGGCCAACGTCCTGACTTTC	CASSGVSGANVLTF	TRBV6-1	many	NA	TRBJ2-6
TGTGCCAGCAGCCTTTTAGCGGGGGGCCTCGCCTACGAGCAGTACTTC	CASSLLAGGLAYEQYF	TRBV7-6	NA	TRBD2	TRBJ2-7
TGCAGTGCTAGAGATGCTTCAGGGGGCCCAGATACGCAGTATTTT	CSARDASGGPDTQYF	TRBV20-1	few	TRBD1	TRBJ2-3
TGTGCCAGCAGGGACAGGGAATCAGCTTTCTTT	CASRDRESAFF	TRBV6-2/TRBV6-3	few	TRBD1	TRBJ1-1
TGCAGTGCTAGAGACGGGGATCTAGGCTACACCTTC	CSARDGDLGYTF	TRBV20-1	many	NA	TRBJ1-2
TGTGCCAGCAGCACAACTAGCGGGGGAACCCAAGAGACCCAGTACTTC	CASSTTSGGTQETQYF	TRBV7-2	many	TRBD2	TRBJ2-5
TGTGCCAGCAGCTTAGGACCCCTCCGGGGTCAGCAGTTCTTC	CASSLGPLRGQQFF	TRBV13	few	NA	TRBJ2-1
TGTGCCAGCAGCTTAGTTTCGGGGATCTCCTACGAGCAGTACTTC	CASSLVSGISYEQYF	TRBV11-2	NA	NA	TRBJ2-7
NA	CSVSNTGELFFF	TRBV29-1	NA	NA	TRBJ2-2
TGTGCCAGCTCACCACCCGGGACAGGCGCTGAAAAACTGTTTTTT	CASSPPGTGAEKLFF	TRBV18	many	TRBD1	TRBJ1-4
TGTGCCAGCAGTTCAGACAGGGGCACAGATACGCAGTATTTT	CASSSDRGTDTQYF	TRBV12-3/TRBV12-4	few	TRBD1	TRBJ2-3
TGTGCCAGCAGTCTAAGCAGGCCGTCATTGGAGCAGTACTTC	CASSLSRPSLEQYF	TRBV25-1	few	NA	TRBJ2-7
TGTGCCAGCAAAATGAGCGGGGCATCTGAGCAGTTCTTC	CASKMSGASEQFF	TRBV6-5	many	TRBD2	TRBJ2-1
TGTGCCAGCAGTTTAGGGTCAGGGACTAACAATGAGCAGTTCTTC	CASSLGSGTNNEQFF	TRBV12-3/TRBV12-4	few	TRBD2	TRBJ2-1
TGTGCCAGCAGTCCGAACATGAACACTGAAGCTTTCTTT	CASSPNMNTEAFF	TRBV2	many	NA	TRBJ1-1